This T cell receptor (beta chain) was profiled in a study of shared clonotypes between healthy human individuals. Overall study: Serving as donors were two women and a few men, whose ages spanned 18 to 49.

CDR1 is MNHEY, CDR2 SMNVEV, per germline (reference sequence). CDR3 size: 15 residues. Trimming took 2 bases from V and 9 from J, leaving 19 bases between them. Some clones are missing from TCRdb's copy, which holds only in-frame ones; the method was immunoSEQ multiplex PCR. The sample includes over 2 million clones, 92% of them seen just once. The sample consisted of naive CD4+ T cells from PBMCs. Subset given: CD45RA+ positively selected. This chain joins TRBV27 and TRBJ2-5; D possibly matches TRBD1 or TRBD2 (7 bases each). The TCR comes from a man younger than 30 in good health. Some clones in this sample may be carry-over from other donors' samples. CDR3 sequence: CASSLDDREGRAQYF. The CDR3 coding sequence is TGTGCCAGCAGTTTAGACGACAGGGAGGGTAGGGCCCAGTACTTC.